This T cell receptor (beta chain) appears in the sequencing data of a study of T cell changes during pregnancy in multiple sclerosis. Measured with immunoSEQ multiplex PCR; TCRdb has only the in-frame clones, and not every one. The table includes fewer than 65,000 clones, roughly 89% detected once. Germline lookup yields CDR1 MNHEY and CDR2 SVGAGI. Trimming shortened V by 2 bases and J by 5 bases, and 13 bases separated the two germline ends. The CDR3 totals 15 residues. The chain carries TRBV6-5 and TRBJ1-5, with a weak D call TRBD1 (6 bases). The source material was peripheral blood, sampled in the third trimester of pregnancy. The receptor was isolated from a female donor in good health, enrolled as a control in a pregnancy study. The CDR3 coding sequence is TGTGCCAGCAGTTACGGTAGGGGGTCGCATCAGCCCCAGCATTTT. Protein: CASSYGRGSHQPQHF.